The 13 T cell receptor beta chains below were found in one sample sequenced in a study of blood T cell repertoires in COVID-19. Produced via immunoSEQ multiplex PCR; TCRdb's table is partial and in-frame only. The data contain around 280,000 clones, about 86% of them singletons. The sequencing sample was made of peripheral blood. These receptors all come from a woman younger than 45 who had recovered from COVID-19.

The chain carries TRBV12-5 and TRBJ1-2; the match to TRBD1 covers 7 bases. CDR3 size: 15 residues. After removal of 7 bases from V and 4 bases from J, the junction contained 12 bases not matched to a gene. Germline CDR1 is LGHNT and CDR2 is FRNRAP. CDR3 nucleotides: TGTGCTAGTGCTCATGGCGGACAGGCGACCTATGGCTACACCTTC. This sequence encodes CASAHGGQATYGYTF.

V and J are TRBV19 and TRBJ1-5; TRBD1 aligns across 12 bases. Trimming cost V 7 bases and J 6 bases; bases outside gene matches: 7. The V gene's germline CDR1 is LNHDA and CDR2 SQIVND (reference sequence). CDR3 length equals 15 residues. This CDR3 reads CASTIGDRGLQPQHF. CDR3 sequence (DNA): TGTGCCAGTACCATCGGGGACAGGGGGCTTCAGCCCCAGCATTTT.

This clone showed up just a few times. V usage is TRBV5-4 and J usage is TRBJ1-2, with TRBD1 matching 7 bases. Germline V gene sequence: CDR1 SGHNT, CDR2 YYREEE (reference sequence). With V trimmed by 0 bases and J by 3 bases, 2 bases remained unmatched. The CDR3 extends over 14 amino acids. CDR3 bases: TGTGCCAGCAGCTTGGGGGACAGAGACTATGGCTACACCTTC. This codes for CASSLGDRDYGYTF. Full variable domain (remainder filled in from reference TRBV5-4 and TRBJ1-2): ETGVTQSPTHLIKTRGQQVTLRCSSQSGHNTVSWYQQALGQGPQFIFQYYREEENGRGNFPPRFSGLQFPNYSSELNVNALELDDSALYLCASSLGDRDYGYTFGSGTRLTVV.

The chain joins TRBV4-3 to TRBJ1-2; the D is unclear. From germline, CDR1 is LGHNA and CDR2 YSLEER. The V end lost 4 bases, the J end lost 4 bases, and 10 bases lay between the germline ends. The CDR3 consists of 13 residues. CDR3 loop: CASSPQSSYGYTF. The CDR3 region has the DNA TGCGCCAGCAGCCCACAGAGTAGCTATGGCTACACCTTC.

V gene TRBV6-2 or TRBV6-3 combines with J gene TRBJ2-3, with TRBD1 matching over 9 bases. The V gene end was trimmed by 4 bases and the J gene end by 3 bases; junction bases not matched to a gene: 8. CDR1 and CDR2 from the germline V gene are MNHEY and SVGEGT. The CDR3 loop spans 16 amino acids. DNA of the CDR3: TGTGCCAGCAGTTCGGACAGGGGACTTAAGACAGATACGCAGTATTTT. Translation: CASSSDRGLKTDTQYF.

The chain carries TRBV5-1 and TRBJ2-1; 14 positions agree with TRBD2. CDR3 length: 19 amino acids. Per germline, CDR1 SGHRS and CDR2 YFSETQ. Germline trimming cut 4 bases from V and 0 bases from J; bases unmatched to any gene: 9. The CDR3 nucleotides read TGCGCCAGCAGCCCCGGACTAGCGGGAGGCGGCGGCTCCTACAATGAGCAGTTCTTC. It specifies CASSPGLAGGGGSYNEQFF.

V and J are TRBV19 and TRBJ2-2; 10 bases line up with TRBD2. The germline V gene has CDR1 LNHDA and CDR2 SQIVND (reference sequence). The CDR3 consists of 16 residues. With 2 bases clipped from V and 4 bases from J, the junction kept 4 bases outside the gene matches. The CDR3 loop reads CASSILAGVITGELFF. The CDR3 DNA reads TGTGCCAGTAGTATACTAGCGGGGGTGATCACCGGGGAGCTGTTTTTT.

Notes on this clone: The same CDR3 also results from other DNA sequences found in this sample. This chain uses TRBV24-1 with TRBJ1-2; TRBD1 aligns across 8 bases. Germline V CDR1 and CDR2: KGHDR, SFDVKD. The length of the CDR3 is 13 residues. Germline trimming cut 3 bases from V and 6 bases from J; bases unmatched to any gene: 2. The CDR3 spells CATSDGQGNGYTF. CDR3 DNA: TGTGCCACCAGTGATGGACAGGGTAATGGCTACACCTTC.

V is TRBV18 and J is TRBJ1-6; D not resolved. V shed 3 bases and J shed 7 bases, with 10 bases lying between them. Per germline, CDR1 KGHSH and CDR2 LQKENI. This CDR3 has 14 amino acids. As DNA, the CDR3 is TGTGCCAGCTCACCTGCGGCGGGAAATTCACCCCTCCACTTT. Amino acid sequence: CASSPAAGNSPLHF.

The rearrangement links TRBV6-1 to TRBJ1-2; D is uncertain. The V gene lost 3 bases and the J gene lost 2 bases, with 10 bases spanning the gap. The CDR3 length is 14 residues. Germline V gives CDR1 MNHNS, CDR2 SASEGT. The CDR3 sequence is CASSEGTTNYGYTF. DNA for the CDR3: TGTGCCAGCAGTGAGGGCACCACCAACTATGGCTACACCTTC.

In this sample, this clone turned up once. J is TRBJ1-1 and V is TRBV5-6; D might be TRBD1 (6 bases). Trimming removed 4 bases at V and 1 base at J, with 8 bases between. The CDR3 is 13 amino acids. Germline CDR1 and CDR2: SGHDT and YYEEEE. For the CDR3, the DNA is TGTGCCAGCAGCCGGACAGCGAACACTGAAGCTTTCTTT. Protein: CASSRTANTEAFF. Using reference TRBV5-6 and TRBJ1-1 for the parts outside the CDR3, the full variable domain is DAGVTQSPTHLIKTRGQQVTLRCSPKSGHDTVSWYQQALGQGPQFIFQYYEEEERQRGNFPDRFSGHQFPNYSSELNVNALLLGDSALYLCASSRTANTEAFFGQGTRLTVV.

The V call is TRBV4-3, the J call TRBJ1-1, with a weak D call TRBD1 (6 bases). The V and J ends lost 5 bases and 8 bases respectively, with 21 bases between them. The CDR3 is made up of 15 amino acids. Germline loops: CDR1 LGHNA, CDR2 YSLEER. DNA of the CDR3: TGCGCCAGCAGCTTGAACAGGGTAAACGGGTTGGAAGCTTTCTTT. Amino acids: CASSLNRVNGLEAFF.

The genes are TRBV24-1 and TRBJ1-4, with a weak D call TRBD1 (5 bases). This CDR3 region has 15 residues. V gave up 4 bases and J gave up 4 bases, with 12 bases separating them. Germline values: CDR1 KGHDR, CDR2 SFDVKD. The CDR3 bases are TGTGCCACCAGTGACCCTAGACAGCTTAATGAAAAACTGTTTTTT. It encodes CATSDPRQLNEKLFF.